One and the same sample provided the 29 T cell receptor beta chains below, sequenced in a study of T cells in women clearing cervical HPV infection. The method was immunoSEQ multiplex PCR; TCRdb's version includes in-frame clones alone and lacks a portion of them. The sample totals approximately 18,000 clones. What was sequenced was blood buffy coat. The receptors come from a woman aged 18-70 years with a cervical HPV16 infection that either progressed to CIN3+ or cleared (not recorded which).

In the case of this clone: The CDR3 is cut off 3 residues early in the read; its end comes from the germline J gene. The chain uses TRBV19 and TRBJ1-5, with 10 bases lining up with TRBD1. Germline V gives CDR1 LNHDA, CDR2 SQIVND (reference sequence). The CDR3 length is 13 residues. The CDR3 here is CASRDRGTDPQHF. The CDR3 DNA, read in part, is TGTGCCAGTAGGGACAGGGGGACAGATCCC.

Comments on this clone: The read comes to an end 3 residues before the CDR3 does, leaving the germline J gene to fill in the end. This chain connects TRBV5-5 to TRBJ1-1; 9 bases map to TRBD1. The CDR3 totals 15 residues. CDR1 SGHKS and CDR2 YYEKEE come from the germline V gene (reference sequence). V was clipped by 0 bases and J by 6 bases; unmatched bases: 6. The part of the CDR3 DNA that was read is TGTGCCAGCAGCTTGGCCAGGACAGGGGCGGCTGAA. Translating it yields CASSLARTGAAE. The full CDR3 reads CASSLARTGAAEAFF.

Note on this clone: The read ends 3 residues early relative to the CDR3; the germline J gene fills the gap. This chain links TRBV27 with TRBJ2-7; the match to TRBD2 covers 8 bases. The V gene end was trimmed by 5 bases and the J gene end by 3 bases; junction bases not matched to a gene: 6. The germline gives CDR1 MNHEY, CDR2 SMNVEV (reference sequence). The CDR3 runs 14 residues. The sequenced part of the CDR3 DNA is TGTGCCAGCAGTACCGGACTAGCTAACTACGAG. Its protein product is CASSTGLANYE. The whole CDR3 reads CASSTGLANYEQYF.

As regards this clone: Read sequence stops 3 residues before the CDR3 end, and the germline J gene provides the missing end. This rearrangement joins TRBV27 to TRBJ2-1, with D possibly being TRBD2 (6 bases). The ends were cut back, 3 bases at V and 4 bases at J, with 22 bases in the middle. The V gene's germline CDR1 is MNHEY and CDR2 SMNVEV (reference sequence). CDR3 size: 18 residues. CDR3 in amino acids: CASSLRGKAGQTYNEQFF. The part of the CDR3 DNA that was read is TGTGCCAGCAGTTTGCGGGGCAAGGCAGGCCAAACTTACAATGAG.

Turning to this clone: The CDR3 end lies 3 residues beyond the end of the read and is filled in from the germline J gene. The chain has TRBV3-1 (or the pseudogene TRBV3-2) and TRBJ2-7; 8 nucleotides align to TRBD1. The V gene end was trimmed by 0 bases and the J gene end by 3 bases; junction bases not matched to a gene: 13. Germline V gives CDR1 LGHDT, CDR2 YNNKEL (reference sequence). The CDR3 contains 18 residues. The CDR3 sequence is CASSQESAGQASGYEQYF. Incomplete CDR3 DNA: TGTGCCAGCAGCCAAGAATCGGCGGGACAGGCCTCAGGCTACGAG.

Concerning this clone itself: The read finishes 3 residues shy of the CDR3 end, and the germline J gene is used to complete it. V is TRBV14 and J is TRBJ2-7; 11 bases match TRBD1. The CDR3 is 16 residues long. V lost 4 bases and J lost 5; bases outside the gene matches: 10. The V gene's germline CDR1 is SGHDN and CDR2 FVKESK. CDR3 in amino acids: CASSPLPGQGEHEQYF. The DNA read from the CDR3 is TGTGCCAGCAGCCCCCTTCCGGGACAGGGGGAACACGAG.

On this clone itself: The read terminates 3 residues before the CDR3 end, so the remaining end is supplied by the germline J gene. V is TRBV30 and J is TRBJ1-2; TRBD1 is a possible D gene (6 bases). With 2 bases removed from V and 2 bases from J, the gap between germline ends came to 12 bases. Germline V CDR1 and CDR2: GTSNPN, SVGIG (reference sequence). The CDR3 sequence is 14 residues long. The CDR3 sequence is CAWSSFDRNYGYTF. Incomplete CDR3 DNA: TGTGCCTGGAGTTCTTTCGACAGGAACTATGGC. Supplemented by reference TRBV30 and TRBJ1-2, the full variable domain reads SQTIHQWPATLVQPVGSPLSLECTVEGTSNPNLYWYRQAAGRGLQLLFYSVGIGQISSEVPQNLSASRPQDRQFILSSKKLLLSDSGFYLCAWSSFDRNYGYTFGSGTRLTVV.

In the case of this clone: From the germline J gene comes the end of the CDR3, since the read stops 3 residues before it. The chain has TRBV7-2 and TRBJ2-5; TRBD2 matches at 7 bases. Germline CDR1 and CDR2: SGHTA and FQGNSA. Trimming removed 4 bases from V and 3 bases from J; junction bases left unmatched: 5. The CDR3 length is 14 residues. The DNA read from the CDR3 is TGTGCCAGCAGCTCCGAGCTAGCGGAAGAGACC. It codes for CASSSELAEET. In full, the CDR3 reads CASSSELAEETQYF.

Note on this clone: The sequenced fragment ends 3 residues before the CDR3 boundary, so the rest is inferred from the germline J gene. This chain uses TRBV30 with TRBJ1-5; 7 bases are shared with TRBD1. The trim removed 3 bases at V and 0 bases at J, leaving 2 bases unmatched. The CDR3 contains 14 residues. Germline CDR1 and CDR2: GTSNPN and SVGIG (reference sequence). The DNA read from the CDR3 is TGTGCCTGGAGGGGACAGTATAGCAATCAGCCC. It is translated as CAWRGQYSNQP. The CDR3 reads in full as CAWRGQYSNQPQHF.

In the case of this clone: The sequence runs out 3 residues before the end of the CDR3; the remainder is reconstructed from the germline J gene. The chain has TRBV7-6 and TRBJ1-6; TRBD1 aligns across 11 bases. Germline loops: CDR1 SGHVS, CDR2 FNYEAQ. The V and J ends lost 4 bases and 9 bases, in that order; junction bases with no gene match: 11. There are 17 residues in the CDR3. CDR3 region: CASSSLYSGTGGSPLHF. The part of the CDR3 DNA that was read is TGTGCCAGCAGCTCACTGTACTCCGGGACAGGGGGTTCACCC.

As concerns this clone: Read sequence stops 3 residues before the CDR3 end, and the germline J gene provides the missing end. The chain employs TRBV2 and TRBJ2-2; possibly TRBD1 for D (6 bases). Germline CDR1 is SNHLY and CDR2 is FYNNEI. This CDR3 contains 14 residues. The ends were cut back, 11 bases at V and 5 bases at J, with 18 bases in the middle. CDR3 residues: CARRGGRLTGELFF. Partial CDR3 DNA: TGTGCCCGAAGAGGGGGTCGTTTGACCGGGGAG.

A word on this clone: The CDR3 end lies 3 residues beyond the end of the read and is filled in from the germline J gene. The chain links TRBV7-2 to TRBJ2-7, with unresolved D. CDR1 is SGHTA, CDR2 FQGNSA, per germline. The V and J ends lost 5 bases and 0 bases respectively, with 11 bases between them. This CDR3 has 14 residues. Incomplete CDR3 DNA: TGTGCCAGCAGCCTGGGCTACAGCTCCTACGAG. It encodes CASSLGYSSYE. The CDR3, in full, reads CASSLGYSSYEQYF.

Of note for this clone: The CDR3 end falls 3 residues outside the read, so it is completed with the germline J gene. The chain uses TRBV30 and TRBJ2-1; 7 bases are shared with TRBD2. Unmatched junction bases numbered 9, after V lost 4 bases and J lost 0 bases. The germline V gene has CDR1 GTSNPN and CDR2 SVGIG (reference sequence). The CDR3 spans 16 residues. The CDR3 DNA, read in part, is TGTGCCTGGAAGGGGTTGGGGGGGGTCTCCTACAATGAG. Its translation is CAWKGLGGVSYNE. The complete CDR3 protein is CAWKGLGGVSYNEQFF.

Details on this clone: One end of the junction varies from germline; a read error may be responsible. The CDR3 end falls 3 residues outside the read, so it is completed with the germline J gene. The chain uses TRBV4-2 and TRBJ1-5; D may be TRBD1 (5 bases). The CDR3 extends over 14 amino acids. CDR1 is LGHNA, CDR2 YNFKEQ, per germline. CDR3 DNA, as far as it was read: TGCGCCAGCAGCCAAGAACGGGGGAATCAGCCC. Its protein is CASSQERGNQP. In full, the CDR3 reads CASSQERGNQPQHF.

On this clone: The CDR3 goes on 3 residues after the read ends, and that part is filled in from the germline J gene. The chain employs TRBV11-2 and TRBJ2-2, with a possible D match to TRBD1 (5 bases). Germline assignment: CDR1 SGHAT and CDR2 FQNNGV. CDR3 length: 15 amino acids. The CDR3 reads CASSPQGMPNEKLFF. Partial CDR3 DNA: TGTGCCAGCAGCCCGCAGGGTATGCCTAATGAAAAG.

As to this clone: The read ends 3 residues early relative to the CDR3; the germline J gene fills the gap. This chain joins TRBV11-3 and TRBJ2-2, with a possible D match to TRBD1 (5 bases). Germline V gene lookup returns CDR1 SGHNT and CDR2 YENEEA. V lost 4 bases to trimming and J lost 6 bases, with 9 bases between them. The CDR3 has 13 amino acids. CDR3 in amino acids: CASSWTTPGELFF. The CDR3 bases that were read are TGTGCCAGCAGCTGGACAACGCCCGGGGAG.

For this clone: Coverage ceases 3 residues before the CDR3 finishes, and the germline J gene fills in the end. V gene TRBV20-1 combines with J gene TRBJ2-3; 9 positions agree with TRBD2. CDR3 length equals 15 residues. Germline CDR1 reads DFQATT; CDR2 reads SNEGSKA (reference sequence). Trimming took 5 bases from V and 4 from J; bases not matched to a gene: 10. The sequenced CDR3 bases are TGCAGTGCTCGGAGACGTAGCGGGGGCTCAGATACG. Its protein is CSARRRSGGSDT. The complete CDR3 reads CSARRRSGGSDTQYF.

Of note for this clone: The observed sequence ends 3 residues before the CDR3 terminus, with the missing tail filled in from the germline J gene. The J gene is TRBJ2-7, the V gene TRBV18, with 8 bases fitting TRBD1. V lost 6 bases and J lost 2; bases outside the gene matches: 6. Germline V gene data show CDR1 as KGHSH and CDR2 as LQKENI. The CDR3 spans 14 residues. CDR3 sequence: CASSQGAGAYEQYF. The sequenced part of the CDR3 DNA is TGTGCCAGCTCGCAGGGGGCAGGGGCCTACGAG. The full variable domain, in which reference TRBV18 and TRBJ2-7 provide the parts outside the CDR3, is NAGVMQNPRHLVRRRGQEARLRCSPMKGHSHVYWYRQLPEEGLKFMVYLQKENIIDESGMPKERFSAEFPKEGPSILRIQQVVRGDSAAYFCASSQGAGAYEQYFGPGTRLTVT.

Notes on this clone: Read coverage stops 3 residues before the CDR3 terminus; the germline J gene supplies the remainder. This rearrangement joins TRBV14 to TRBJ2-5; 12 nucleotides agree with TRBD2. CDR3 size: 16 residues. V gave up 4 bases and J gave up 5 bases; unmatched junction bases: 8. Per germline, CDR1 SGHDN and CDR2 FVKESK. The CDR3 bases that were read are TGTGCCAGCAGCCCGCGGACTAGCGGGGAGAGGGAGACC. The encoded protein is CASSPRTSGERET. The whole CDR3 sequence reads CASSPRTSGERETQYF.

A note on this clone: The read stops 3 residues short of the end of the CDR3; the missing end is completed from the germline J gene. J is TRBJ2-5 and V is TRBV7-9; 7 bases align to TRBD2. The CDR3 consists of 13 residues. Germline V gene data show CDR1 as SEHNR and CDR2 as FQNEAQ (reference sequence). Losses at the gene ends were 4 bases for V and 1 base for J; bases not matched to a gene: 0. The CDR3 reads CASSSSGQETQYF. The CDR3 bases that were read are TGTGCCAGCAGCTCTAGCGGCCAAGAGACC. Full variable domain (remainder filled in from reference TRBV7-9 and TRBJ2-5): DTGVSQNPRHKITKRGQNVTFRCDPISEHNRLYWYRQTLGQGPEFLTYFQNEAQLEKSRLLSDRFSAERPKGSFSTLEIQRTEQGDSAMYLCASSSSGQETQYFGPGTRLLVL.

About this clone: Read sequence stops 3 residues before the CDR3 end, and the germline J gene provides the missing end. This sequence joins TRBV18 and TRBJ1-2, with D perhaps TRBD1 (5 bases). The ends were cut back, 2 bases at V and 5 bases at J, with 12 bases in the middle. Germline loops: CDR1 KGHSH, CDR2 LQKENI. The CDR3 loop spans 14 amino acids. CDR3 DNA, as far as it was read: TGTGCCAGCTCACCAAAAACAGGAGCGTATGGC. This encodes CASSPKTGAYG. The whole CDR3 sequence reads CASSPKTGAYGYTF.

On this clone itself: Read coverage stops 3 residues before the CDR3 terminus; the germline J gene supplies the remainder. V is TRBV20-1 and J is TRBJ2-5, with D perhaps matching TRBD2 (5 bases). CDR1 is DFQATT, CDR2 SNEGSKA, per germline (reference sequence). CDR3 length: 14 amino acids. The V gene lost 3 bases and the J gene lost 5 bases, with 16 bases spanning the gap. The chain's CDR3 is CSARDGFSAETQYF. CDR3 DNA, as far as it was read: TGCAGTGCTAGGGACGGTTTTAGCGCGGAGACC.

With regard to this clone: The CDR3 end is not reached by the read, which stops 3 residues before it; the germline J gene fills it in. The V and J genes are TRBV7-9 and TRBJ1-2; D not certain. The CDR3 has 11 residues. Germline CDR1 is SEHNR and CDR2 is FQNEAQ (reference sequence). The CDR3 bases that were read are TGTGCCAGCAGCTTTCAGTACGAC. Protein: CASSFQYD. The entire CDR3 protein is CASSFQYDYTF.

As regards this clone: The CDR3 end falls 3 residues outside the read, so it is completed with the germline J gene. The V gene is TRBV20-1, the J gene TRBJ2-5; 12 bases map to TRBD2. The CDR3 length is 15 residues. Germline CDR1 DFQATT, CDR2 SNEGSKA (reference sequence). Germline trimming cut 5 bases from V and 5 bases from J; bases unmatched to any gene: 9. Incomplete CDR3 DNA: TGCAGTGCTCTAAAGACTAGCGGGGGTTCGGAGACC. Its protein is CSALKTSGGSET. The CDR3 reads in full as CSALKTSGGSETQYF.

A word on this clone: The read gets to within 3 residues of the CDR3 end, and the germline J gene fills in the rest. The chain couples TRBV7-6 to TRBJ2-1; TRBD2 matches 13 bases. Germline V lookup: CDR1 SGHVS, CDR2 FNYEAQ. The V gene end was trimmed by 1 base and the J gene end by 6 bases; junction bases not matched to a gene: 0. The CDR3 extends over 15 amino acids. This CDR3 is CASSLGLAGGNEQFF. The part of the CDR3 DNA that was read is TGTGCCAGCAGCTTAGGACTAGCGGGGGGCAATGAG.

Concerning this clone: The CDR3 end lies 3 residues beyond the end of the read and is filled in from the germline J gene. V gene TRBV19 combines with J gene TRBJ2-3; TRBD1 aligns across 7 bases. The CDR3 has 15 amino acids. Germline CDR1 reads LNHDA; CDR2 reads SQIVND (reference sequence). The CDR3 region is CASGDSRGWNQPQYF. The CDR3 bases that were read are TGTGCCAGTGGGGACAGCCGCGGATGGAATCAGCCG.

CDR3 bases read: TGCAGTGATCAGGGGCGCACTGAA. It yields the protein CSDQGRTE. The CDR3 in its entirety is CSDQGRTEAFF. This chain links TRBV20-1 with TRBJ1-1; a weak D match, TRBD1 (6 bases). The missing CDR3 end, 3 residues past where the read stops, is filled in from the germline J gene. The CDR3 spans 11 residues. Trimming took off 7 bases at V and 4 bases at J, with 10 bases between the two ends. CDR1 and CDR2 from the germline V gene are DFQATT and SNEGSKA (reference sequence).

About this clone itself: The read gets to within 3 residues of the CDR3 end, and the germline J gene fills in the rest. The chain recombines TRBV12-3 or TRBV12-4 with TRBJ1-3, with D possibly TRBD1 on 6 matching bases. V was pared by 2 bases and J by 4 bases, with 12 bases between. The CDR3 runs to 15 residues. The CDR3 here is CASSLSAGAGNTIYF. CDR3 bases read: TGTGCCAGCAGTTTATCGGCAGGGGCGGGAAACACC.

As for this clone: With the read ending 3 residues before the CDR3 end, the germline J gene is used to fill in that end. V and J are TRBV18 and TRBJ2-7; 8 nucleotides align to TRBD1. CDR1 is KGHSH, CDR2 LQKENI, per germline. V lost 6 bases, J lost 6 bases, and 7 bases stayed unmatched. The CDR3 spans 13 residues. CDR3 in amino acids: CASSLGTGAEQYF. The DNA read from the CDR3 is TGTGCCAGCTCGCTCGGGACAGGTGCCGAG.